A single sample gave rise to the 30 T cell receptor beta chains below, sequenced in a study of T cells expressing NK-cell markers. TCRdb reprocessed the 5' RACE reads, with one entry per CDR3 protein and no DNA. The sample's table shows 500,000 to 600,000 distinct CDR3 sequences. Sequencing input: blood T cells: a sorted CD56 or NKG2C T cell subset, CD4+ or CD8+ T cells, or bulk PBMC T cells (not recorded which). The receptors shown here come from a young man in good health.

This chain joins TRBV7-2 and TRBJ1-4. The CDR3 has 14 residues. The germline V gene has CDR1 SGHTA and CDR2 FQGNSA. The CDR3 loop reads CASSPSTDPMQLFF.

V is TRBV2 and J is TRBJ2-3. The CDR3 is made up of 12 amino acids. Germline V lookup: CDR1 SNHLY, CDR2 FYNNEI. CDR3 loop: CASDGSTDTQYF.

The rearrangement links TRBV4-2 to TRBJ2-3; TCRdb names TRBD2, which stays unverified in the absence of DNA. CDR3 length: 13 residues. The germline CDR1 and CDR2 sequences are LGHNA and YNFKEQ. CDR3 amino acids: CASSQTGTSEGYF.

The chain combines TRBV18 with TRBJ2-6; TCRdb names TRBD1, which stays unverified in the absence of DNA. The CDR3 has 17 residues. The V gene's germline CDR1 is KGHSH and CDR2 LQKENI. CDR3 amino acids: CASSLGTVISGANVLTF.

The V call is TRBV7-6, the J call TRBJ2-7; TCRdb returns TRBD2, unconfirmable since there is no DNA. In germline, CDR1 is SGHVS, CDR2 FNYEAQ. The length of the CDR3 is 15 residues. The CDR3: CASSLSPPTVDEQYF.

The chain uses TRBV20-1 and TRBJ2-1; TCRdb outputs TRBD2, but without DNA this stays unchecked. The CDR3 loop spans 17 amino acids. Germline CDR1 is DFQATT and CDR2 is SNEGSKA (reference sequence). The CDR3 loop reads CSALPVLAGGNYNEQFF.

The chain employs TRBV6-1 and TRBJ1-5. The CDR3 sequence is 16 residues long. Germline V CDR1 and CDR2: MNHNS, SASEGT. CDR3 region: CASSGRTANSNQPQHF.

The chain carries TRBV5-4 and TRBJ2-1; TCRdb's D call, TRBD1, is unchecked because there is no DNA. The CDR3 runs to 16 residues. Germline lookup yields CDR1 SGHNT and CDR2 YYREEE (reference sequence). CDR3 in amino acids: CASSPTRDRRYNEQFF.

CDR3 amino acids: CSVEVGFRQGLDTQYF. The rearrangement uses TRBV29-1 and TRBJ2-3; with no DNA, the TCRdb D assignment of TRBD1 cannot be verified. Germline CDR1 and CDR2: SQVTM and ANQGSEA. This CDR3 region has 16 residues.

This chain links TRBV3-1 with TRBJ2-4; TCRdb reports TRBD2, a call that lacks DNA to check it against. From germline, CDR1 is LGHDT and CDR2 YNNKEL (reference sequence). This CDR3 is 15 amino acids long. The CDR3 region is CASSQVAGGADIQYF.

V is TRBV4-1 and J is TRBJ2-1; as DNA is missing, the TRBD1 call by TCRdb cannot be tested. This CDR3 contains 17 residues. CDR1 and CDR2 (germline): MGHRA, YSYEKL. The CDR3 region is CASSQESQGNSYNEQFF.

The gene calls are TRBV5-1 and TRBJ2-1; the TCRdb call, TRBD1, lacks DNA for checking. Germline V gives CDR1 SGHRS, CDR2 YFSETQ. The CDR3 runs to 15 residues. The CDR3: CASSLDRGGYNEQFF.

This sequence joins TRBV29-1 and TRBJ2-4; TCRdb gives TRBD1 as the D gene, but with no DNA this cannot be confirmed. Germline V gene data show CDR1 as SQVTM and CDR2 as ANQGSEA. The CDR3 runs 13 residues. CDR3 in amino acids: CSVESPGRNIQYF.

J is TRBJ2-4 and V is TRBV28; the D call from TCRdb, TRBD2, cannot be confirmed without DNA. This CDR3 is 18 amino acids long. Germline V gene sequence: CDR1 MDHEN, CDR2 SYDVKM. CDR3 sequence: CASSQSGTRTLAKNIQYF.

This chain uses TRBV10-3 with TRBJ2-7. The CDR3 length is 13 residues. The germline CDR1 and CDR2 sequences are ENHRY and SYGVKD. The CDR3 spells CAISDSRSYEQYF.

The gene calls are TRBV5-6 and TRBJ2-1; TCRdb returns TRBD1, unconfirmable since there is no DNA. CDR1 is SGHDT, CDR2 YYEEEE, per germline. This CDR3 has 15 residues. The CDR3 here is CASKPSGALYNEQFF.

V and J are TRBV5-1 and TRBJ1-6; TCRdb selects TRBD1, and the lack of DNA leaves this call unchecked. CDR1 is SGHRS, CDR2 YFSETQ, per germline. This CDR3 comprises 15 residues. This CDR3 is CASSSKGQGGSPLHF.

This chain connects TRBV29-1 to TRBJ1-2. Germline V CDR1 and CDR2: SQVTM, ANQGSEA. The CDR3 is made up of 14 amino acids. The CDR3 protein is CSVGKEGRGRGYTF.

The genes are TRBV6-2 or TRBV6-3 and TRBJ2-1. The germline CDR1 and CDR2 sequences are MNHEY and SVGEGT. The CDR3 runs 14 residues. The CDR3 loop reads CASSYSAGYNEQFF.

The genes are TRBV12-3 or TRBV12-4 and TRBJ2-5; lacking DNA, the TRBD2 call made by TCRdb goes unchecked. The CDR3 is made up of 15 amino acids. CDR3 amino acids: CASSFLLSGQETQYF.

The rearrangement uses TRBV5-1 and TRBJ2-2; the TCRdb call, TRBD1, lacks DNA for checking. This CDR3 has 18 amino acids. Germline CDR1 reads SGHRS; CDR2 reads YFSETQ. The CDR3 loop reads CASSLAPRTDREAGELFF.

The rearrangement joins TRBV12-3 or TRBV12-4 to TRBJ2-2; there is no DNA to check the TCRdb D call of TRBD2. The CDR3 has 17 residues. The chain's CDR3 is CASSPSLVSPNTGELFF.

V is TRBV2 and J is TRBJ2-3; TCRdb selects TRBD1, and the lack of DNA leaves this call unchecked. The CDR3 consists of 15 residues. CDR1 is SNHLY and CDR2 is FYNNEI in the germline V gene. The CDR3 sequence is CASAVGQGPADTQYF. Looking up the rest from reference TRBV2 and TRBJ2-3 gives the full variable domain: EPEVTQTPSHQVTQMGQEVILRCVPISNHLYFYWYRQILGQKVEFLVSFYNNEISEKSEIFDDQFSVERPDGSNFTLKIRSTKLEDSAMYFCASAVGQGPADTQYFGPGTRLTVL.

CDR3 loop: CSAPVFEFNEQFF. J is TRBJ2-1 and V is TRBV20-1; TCRdb reports TRBD1, a call that lacks DNA to check it against. From germline, CDR1 is DFQATT and CDR2 SNEGSKA (reference sequence). The CDR3 runs to 13 residues.

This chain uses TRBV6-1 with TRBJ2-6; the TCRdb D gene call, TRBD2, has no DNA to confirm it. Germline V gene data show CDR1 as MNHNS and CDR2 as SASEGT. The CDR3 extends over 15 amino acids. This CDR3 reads CASSAGSSGANVLTF.

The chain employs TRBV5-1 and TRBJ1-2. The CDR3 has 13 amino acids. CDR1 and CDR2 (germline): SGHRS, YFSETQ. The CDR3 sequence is CASSLSPRDGYTF.

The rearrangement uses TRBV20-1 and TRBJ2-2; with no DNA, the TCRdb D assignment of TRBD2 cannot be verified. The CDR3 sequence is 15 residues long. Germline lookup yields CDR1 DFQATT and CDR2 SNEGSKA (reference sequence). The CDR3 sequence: CSAKAGVHNTGELFF.

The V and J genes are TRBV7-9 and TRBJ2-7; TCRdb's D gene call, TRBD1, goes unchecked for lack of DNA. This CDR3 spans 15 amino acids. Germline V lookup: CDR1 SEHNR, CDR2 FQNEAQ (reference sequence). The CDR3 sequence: CASSSWDRDSYEQYF.

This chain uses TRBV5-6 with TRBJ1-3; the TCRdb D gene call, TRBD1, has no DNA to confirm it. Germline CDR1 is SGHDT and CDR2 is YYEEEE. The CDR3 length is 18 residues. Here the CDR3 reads CASSFNTGTKDSGNTIYF.

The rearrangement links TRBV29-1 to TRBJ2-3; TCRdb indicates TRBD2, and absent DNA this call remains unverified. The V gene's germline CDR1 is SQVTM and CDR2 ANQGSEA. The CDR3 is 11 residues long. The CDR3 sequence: CSVRVITTQYF.